This T cell receptor beta chain was obtained from a study of identical twins. Donors uniformly comprised healthy Caucasians. TCRdb used MiXCR to reprocess the 5' RACE reads, holding one entry per CDR3 protein. The table lists fewer than 500,000 distinct CDR3 sequences, approximately 15% of them singletons. This clonotype showed up many times. Its antigen is undetermined. Study results and caveats: The authors noted that invariant MAIT and iNKT cells could partly confound zero-insertion analyses.

These data also formed part of another study, on yellow fever vaccine responses in identical twins. From that study: In identical twins, vaccine T cell responses appeared partly shared and partly individual.

This TCR came from a woman between 18 and 29 years old in good health. The sequenced sample was CD4+ T cells sorted from blood.

This chain's CDR3 is CSVPDTYTGELFF. CDR3 in DNA: TGCAGCGTCCCGGACACATATACCGGGGAGCTGTTTTTT. The gene calls are TRBV29-1 and TRBJ2-2; D is possibly TRBD1 (5 bases). CDR1 and CDR2 from the germline V gene are SQVTM and ANQGSEA. V lost 6 bases and J lost 5, with 13 bases in between. This CDR3 spans 13 amino acids.